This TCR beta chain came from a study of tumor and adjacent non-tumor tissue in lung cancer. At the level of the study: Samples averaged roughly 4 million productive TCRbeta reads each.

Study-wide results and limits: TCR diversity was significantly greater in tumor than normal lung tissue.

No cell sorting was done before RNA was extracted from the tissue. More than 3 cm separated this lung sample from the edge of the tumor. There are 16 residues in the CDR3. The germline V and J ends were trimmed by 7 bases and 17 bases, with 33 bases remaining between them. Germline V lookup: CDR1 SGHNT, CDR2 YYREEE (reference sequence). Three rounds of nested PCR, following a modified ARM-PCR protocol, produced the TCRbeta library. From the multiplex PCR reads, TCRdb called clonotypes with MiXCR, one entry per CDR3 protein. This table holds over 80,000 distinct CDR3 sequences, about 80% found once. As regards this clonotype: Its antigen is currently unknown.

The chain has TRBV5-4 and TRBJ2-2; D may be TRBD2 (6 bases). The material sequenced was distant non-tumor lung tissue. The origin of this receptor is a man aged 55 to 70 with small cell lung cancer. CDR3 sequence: CASHMTGRENTGVLFF. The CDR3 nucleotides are TGTGCCAGCCATATGACGGGACGGGAGAACACCGGAGTGCTTTTTTTT.